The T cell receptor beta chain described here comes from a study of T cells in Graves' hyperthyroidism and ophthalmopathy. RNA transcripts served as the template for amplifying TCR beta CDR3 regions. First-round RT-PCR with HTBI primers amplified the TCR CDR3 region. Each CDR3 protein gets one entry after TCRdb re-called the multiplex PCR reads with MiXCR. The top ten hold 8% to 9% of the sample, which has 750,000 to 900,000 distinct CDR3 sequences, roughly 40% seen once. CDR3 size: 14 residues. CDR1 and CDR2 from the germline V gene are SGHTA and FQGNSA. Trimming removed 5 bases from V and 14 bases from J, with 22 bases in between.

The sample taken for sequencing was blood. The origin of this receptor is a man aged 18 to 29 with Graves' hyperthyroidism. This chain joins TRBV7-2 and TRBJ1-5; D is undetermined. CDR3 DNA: TGTGCCAGCAGCCAAGCAGGCAGCGGTTCCTACGAGCATTTT. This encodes CASSQAGSGSYEHF.